Shown below are 31 T cell receptor beta chains from a single sample sequenced in a study of control samples from healthy donors and cancer patients. Some clones are missing from TCRdb's copy, which holds only in-frame ones; the method was immunoSEQ multiplex PCR. The repertoire includes approximately 180,000 clones, 85% to 95% of them detected once, and over 1.3% sits in the top ten. Source material: blood. All receptors come from a woman younger than 35 in good health.

This rearrangement joins TRBV6-5 to TRBJ1-2; D remains unclear. The CDR3 spans 14 residues. V was clipped by 5 bases and J by 6 bases, with 16 bases between them. The germline CDR1 and CDR2 sequences are MNHEY and SVGAGI. CDR3 bases: TGTGCCAGCAGTATTCAACACTGGGCCCATGGCTACACCTTC. This sequence encodes CASSIQHWAHGYTF.

V is TRBV7-2 and J is TRBJ2-6; D possibly corresponds to TRBD1 (5 bases). The germline gives CDR1 SGHTA, CDR2 FQGNSA. With 5 bases removed from V and 1 base from J, the gap between germline ends came to 12 bases. This CDR3 is built from 16 residues. The CDR3 is CASSVQGASGANVLTF. CDR3 nucleotides: TGTGCCAGCAGCGTACAAGGGGCGTCTGGGGCCAACGTCCTGACTTTC.

The gene calls are TRBV15 and TRBJ1-5; unclear D gene. CDR1 and CDR2 (germline): LNHNV, YYDKDF (reference sequence). This CDR3 has 13 amino acids. Trimming pared 1 base from V and 9 bases from J, leaving 10 bases between. CDR3 sequence reads: CATSRAPQWPQHF. Written as DNA, the CDR3 is TGTGCCACCAGCAGAGCGCCACAGTGGCCCCAGCATTTT.

This clone was counted only a few times. V gene TRBV5-6 combines with J gene TRBJ1-1; the D is unclear. Trimming took off 6 bases at V and 3 bases at J, with 18 bases between the two ends. This CDR3 is built from 15 residues. Germline values: CDR1 SGHDT, CDR2 YYEEEE. CDR3 loop: CASKSRRVGYTEAFF. Here the CDR3 DNA reads TGTGCCAGCAAAAGCAGGCGGGTAGGGTACACTGAAGCTTTCTTT.

The table lists this clone with a few counts. V usage is TRBV13 and J usage is TRBJ2-7; TRBD2 aligns across 16 bases. Germline V gene sequence: CDR1 PRHDT, CDR2 FYEKMQ (reference sequence). The CDR3 extends over 16 amino acids. V lost 5 bases and J lost 2; bases outside the gene matches: 3. The CDR3 sequence is CASSVGLAGGTYEQYF. The CDR3 nucleotides are TGTGCCAGCAGCGTGGGACTAGCGGGAGGGACCTACGAGCAGTACTTC.

The genes are TRBV29-1 and TRBJ2-2, with a weak D call TRBD1 (5 bases). Germline lookup yields CDR1 SQVTM and CDR2 ANQGSEA. This CDR3 contains 14 residues. The V gene lost 4 bases and the J gene lost 4 bases, with 13 bases spanning the gap. The CDR3 DNA reads TGCAGCGTTGCAGGGCTTTTTAGCACCGGGGAGCTGTTTTTT. Protein sequence: CSVAGLFSTGELFF.

The chain combines TRBV19 with TRBJ1-5, with D possibly TRBD1 on 5 matching bases. The CDR3 contains 13 residues. CDR1 is LNHDA, CDR2 SQIVND, per germline (reference sequence). V was clipped by 10 bases and J by 7 bases, with 17 bases between them. CDR3 nucleotides: TGTGCCACTTCCAATCACCGGGGGCAGCCCCAGCATTTT. It is translated as CATSNHRGQPQHF.

The J gene is TRBJ2-1, the V gene TRBV12-2; the D call TRBD2 from the table was never checked on the DNA. TRBV12-2 is a pseudogene locus. The CDR3 has 21 residues. CDR3 sequence (DNA): TGTGCAAGTCGCTTAGTATCGTCGGGATTTGGCGGACTAGCGGTTTACAATGAGCAGTTCTTC. Translating gives CASRLVSSGFGGLAVYNEQFF.

About this clone: Germline and junction disagree at one end, which may indicate a read error. The J gene is TRBJ2-2, the V gene TRBV4-1; D is ambiguous. Per germline, CDR1 MGHRA and CDR2 YSYEKL. The length of the CDR3 is 12 residues. The CDR3 region has the DNA TGCGCCAGCAGCCCGAAGACCGGGGAGCTGTTTTTT. This translates into CASSPKTGELFF.

This clone has a single count. The chain combines TRBV5-1 with TRBJ1-1; TRBD1 agrees at 7 bases. Germline V gene data show CDR1 as SGHRS and CDR2 as YFSETQ. The CDR3 covers 14 residues. The V and J ends lost 0 bases and 5 bases, in that order; junction bases with no gene match: 4. The DNA for the CDR3 is TGCGCCAGCAGCTTGGAAGGGGGCTGGACTGAAGCTTTCTTT. This encodes CASSLEGGWTEAFF.

This chain uses TRBV9 with TRBJ2-7; 11 nucleotides line up with TRBD1. J gave up 6 bases and V 4 bases, and 9 bases lay outside the gene matches. Germline V gene sequence: CDR1 SGDLS, CDR2 YYNGEE. The CDR3 spans 15 residues. The CDR3 DNA is TGTGCCAGCAGCCCACAAAGGACAGGGGGCGGCGAGCAGTACTTC. This translates into CASSPQRTGGGEQYF.

This chain links TRBV7-2 with TRBJ1-2; perhaps TRBD1 as D (5 bases). CDR1 and CDR2 from the germline V gene are SGHTA and FQGNSA. V shed 2 bases and J shed 5 bases, with 9 bases lying between them. CDR3 size: 13 residues. The CDR3 region has the DNA TGTGCCAGCAGCTTACGACAGTTTTATGGCTACACCTTC. Protein: CASSLRQFYGYTF.

This chain uses TRBV2 with TRBJ1-1; no definite D call. Germline loops: CDR1 SNHLY, CDR2 FYNNEI. V was clipped by 7 bases and J by 2 bases, with 14 bases between them. The length of the CDR3 is 14 residues. The CDR3 is CASIRFGSNTEAFF. CDR3 DNA sequence: TGTGCCAGCATCCGTTTCGGCAGCAACACTGAAGCTTTCTTT.

The chain has TRBV19 and TRBJ1-3; D not resolved. V dropped 0 bases and J dropped 4 bases, with 16 bases sitting between them. CDR1 and CDR2 (germline): LNHDA, SQIVND (reference sequence). The CDR3 covers 17 residues. In nucleotides, the CDR3 is TGTGCCAGTAGTATAGATCTAGGCTCCCGGAGGGGAAACACCATATATTTT. This codes for CASSIDLGSRRGNTIYF.

V usage is TRBV7-9 and J usage is TRBJ2-1; tentatively, D is TRBD1 (6 bases). With 10 bases removed from V and 3 bases from J, the gap between germline ends came to 13 bases. Germline loops: CDR1 SEHNR, CDR2 FQNEAQ (reference sequence). The CDR3 spans 13 residues. In DNA form, the CDR3 reads TGTGCCACCACCGGGACAAACTACAATGAGCAGTTCTTC. It specifies CATTGTNYNEQFF. The whole variable domain, remainder taken from reference TRBV7-9 and TRBJ2-1, is DTGVSQNPRHKITKRGQNVTFRCDPISEHNRLYWYRQTLGQGPEFLTYFQNEAQLEKSRLLSDRFSAERPKGSFSTLEIQRTEQGDSAMYLCATTGTNYNEQFFGPGTRLTVL.

This chain uses TRBV19 with TRBJ2-7; the D gene is possibly TRBD1 (5 bases). Germline CDR1 and CDR2: LNHDA and SQIVND (reference sequence). Trimming cost V 3 bases and J 5 bases, with 14 bases left between them. The CDR3 is made up of 14 amino acids. The CDR3 DNA follows: TGTGCCAGTAGTATGGGCAGGGTGAGCGACGAGCAGTACTTC. It specifies CASSMGRVSDEQYF. Together with reference TRBV19 and TRBJ2-7, the CDR3 gives the full variable domain: DGGITQSPKYLFRKEGQNVTLSCEQNLNHDAMYWYRQDPGQGLRLIYYSQIVNDFQKGDIAEGYSVSREKKESFPLTVTSAQKNPTAFYLCASSMGRVSDEQYFGPGTRLTVT.

The CDR3 DNA reads as TGCGCCAGCAGTAGAGTTATGGGTGAAAAACTGTTTTTT. This sequence encodes CASSRVMGEKLFF. The chain is built from TRBV10-1 and TRBJ1-4; D unresolved. The germline V and J ends were trimmed by 5 bases and 7 bases, with 11 bases remaining between them. The CDR3 is 13 amino acids. Germline CDR1 and CDR2: WNHNN and SYGVQD (reference sequence).

For this clone: In the same sample, other DNA sequences code for this CDR3. This chain connects TRBV6-2 or TRBV6-3 to TRBJ1-2, with D unclear. The V gene lost 0 bases and the J gene lost 5 bases, with 7 bases spanning the gap. This CDR3 region has 13 residues. Germline CDR1 and CDR2: MNHEY and SVGEGT. The CDR3 protein is CASSYSGDYGYTF. The CDR3 coding sequence is TGTGCCAGCAGTTACTCAGGAGATTATGGCTACACCTTC.

This chain uses TRBV9 with TRBJ2-1; 9 nucleotides agree with TRBD2. With 2 bases clipped from V and 5 bases from J, the junction kept 5 bases outside the gene matches. CDR1 is SGDLS and CDR2 is YYNGEE in the germline V gene. This CDR3 is built from 15 residues. CDR3 coding DNA: TGTGCCAGCAGCGTTGGACTAGCGCCACACAATGAGCAGTTCTTC. It specifies CASSVGLAPHNEQFF.

The chain joins TRBV28 to TRBJ1-4; 10 bases agree with TRBD1. V shed 6 bases, J shed 6 bases, and the junction held 4 bases outside the gene matches. Looked up from germline, CDR1 is MDHEN and CDR2 is SYDVKM. The CDR3 spans 14 residues. CDR3 amino acids: CASRPGQGYEKLFF. CDR3 in DNA: TGTGCCAGCAGACCGGGACAGGGGTATGAAAAACTGTTTTTT.

The V call is TRBV27, the J call TRBJ2-6, with 12 bases matching TRBD1. The germline gives CDR1 MNHEY, CDR2 SMNVEV (reference sequence). The CDR3 is 19 amino acids. The V and J ends lost 3 bases and 1 base, in that order; junction bases with no gene match: 7. CDR3 region: CASSFGGTGGASGANVLTF. The CDR3 nucleotides read TGTGCCAGCAGTTTCGGGGGGACAGGGGGCGCGTCTGGGGCCAACGTCCTGACTTTC. The full variable domain, with the rest looked up from reference TRBV27 and TRBJ2-6, is EAQVTQNPRYLITVTGKKLTVTCSQNMNHEYMSWYRQDPGLGLRQIYYSMNVEVTDKGDVPEGYKVSRKEKRNFPLILESPSPNQTSLYFCASSFGGTGGASGANVLTFGAGSRLTVL.

The chain recombines TRBV5-6 with TRBJ1-2; no definite D call. The V end was cut by 5 bases, the J end by 6 bases, with 17 bases between. This CDR3 region has 14 residues. Looked up from germline, CDR1 is SGHDT and CDR2 is YYEEEE. CDR3 DNA: TGTGCCAGCAGGACCCTGATAAGTGACGATGGCTACACCTTC. Protein: CASRTLISDDGYTF.

The chain has TRBV4-1 and TRBJ2-1; D gene unclear. V lost 4 bases and J lost 6, with 13 bases in between. Germline assignment: CDR1 MGHRA and CDR2 YSYEKL. The CDR3 extends over 14 amino acids. CDR3 nucleotides: TGCGCCAGCAGCCGGACGGGCACCCCCAATGAGCAGTTCTTC. It translates to CASSRTGTPNEQFF.

The chain employs TRBV6-5 and TRBJ1-1, with 9 bases lining up with TRBD1. The CDR3 is 14 amino acids. With 7 bases clipped from V and 11 bases from J, the junction kept 14 bases outside the gene matches. Germline V gene lookup returns CDR1 MNHEY and CDR2 SVGAGI. The CDR3 loop reads CASTATGGYRGAFF. The CDR3, as DNA: TGTGCCAGCACTGCGACAGGGGGATACCGGGGGGCTTTCTTT.

This clone was detected a few times. The V and J genes are TRBV6-5 and TRBJ1-1; D ambiguous. The CDR3 length is 11 residues. V lost 4 bases and J 3 bases, leaving 3 bases between the germline ends. Germline values: CDR1 MNHEY, CDR2 SVGAGI. In nucleotides, the CDR3 is TGTGCCAGCAGTTCTTACACTGAAGCTTTCTTT. It codes for CASSSYTEAFF.

With respect to this clone: Within the sample, other DNA sequences also encode this same CDR3. The chain recombines TRBV7-2 with TRBJ2-7, with 8 bases that match TRBD1. CDR3 size: 14 residues. V lost 5 bases to trimming and J lost 2 bases; unmatched junction nucleotides: 5. Germline loops: CDR1 SGHTA, CDR2 FQGNSA. For the CDR3, the DNA is TGTGCCAGCAGCCTTGGACAGGGAACCTACGAGCAGTACTTC. Encoded protein: CASSLGQGTYEQYF. Together with reference TRBV7-2 and TRBJ2-7, the CDR3 gives the full variable domain: GAGVSQSPSNKVTEKGKDVELRCDPISGHTALYWYRQSLGQGLEFLIYFQGNSAPDKSGLPSDRFSAERTGGSVSTLTIQRTQQEDSAVYLCASSLGQGTYEQYFGPGTRLTVT.

This rearrangement joins TRBV10-3 to TRBJ2-1; 12 bases line up with TRBD1. J lost 8 bases, V lost 10 bases, and 9 bases had no gene match. Germline CDR1 is ENHRY and CDR2 is SYGVKD. The CDR3 has 14 amino acids. CDR3 bases: TGTGCCACCAAAAGGGGACAGGGGGCCGATGAGCAGTTCTTC. It specifies CATKRGQGADEQFF.

The chain recombines TRBV3-1 (or the pseudogene TRBV3-2) with TRBJ2-3; D remains ambiguous. This CDR3 has 13 residues. Germline assignment: CDR1 LGHDT and CDR2 YNNKEL (reference sequence). The V and J ends lost 3 bases and 3 bases respectively, with 7 bases between them. This CDR3 reads CASSHLGTDTQYF. The DNA for the CDR3 is TGTGCCAGCAGCCATCTAGGAACAGATACGCAGTATTTT.

The chain employs TRBV27 and TRBJ2-3; possibly TRBD1 for D (5 bases). The CDR3 loop spans 14 amino acids. V was pared by 5 bases and J by 2 bases, with 11 bases between. The germline V gene encodes CDR1 MNHEY and CDR2 SMNVEV (reference sequence). The CDR3 DNA reads as TGTGCCAGCAGTGAAGGGGCAAACACAGATACGCAGTATTTT. It encodes CASSEGANTDTQYF.

The rearrangement links TRBV11-2 to TRBJ2-2; tentatively, D is TRBD2 (5 bases). Germline-derived CDR1 and CDR2 are SGHAT and FQNNGV. Deletions cut 5 bases from V and 6 bases from J, with 13 bases between. The CDR3 extends over 14 amino acids. As DNA, the CDR3 is TGTGCCAGCAGCCCGAATATCGGGGCCGGGGAGCTGTTTTTT. It codes for CASSPNIGAGELFF.

The chain recombines TRBV2 with TRBJ2-5; no firm D call. Germline V gene data show CDR1 as SNHLY and CDR2 as FYNNEI. The ends were cut back, 1 base at V and 2 bases at J, with 11 bases in the middle. This CDR3 has 15 residues. This CDR3 reads CASSEGTLGQETQYF. As DNA, the CDR3 is TGTGCCAGCAGTGAAGGGACCTTGGGGCAAGAGACCCAGTACTTC.